This record concerns one T cell receptor (beta chain) sequence. Data came from immunoSEQ multiplex PCR; TCRdb stores just in-frame clones and leaves some out. The sample consists of about 160,000 clones, roughly 85% of them appearing once. This sample was included in a study of blood T cell repertoires in COVID-19. Study overall: Sources were T cells, B-cell-depleted T cells, or PBMCs; the material itself was cDNA or gDNA.

Seattle-derived patients entered the study during active infection and were followed longitudinally. Trimming cost V 3 bases and J 4 bases, with 16 bases left between them. Germline CDR1 and CDR2: SGHTA and FQGNSA. This CDR3 has 15 amino acids. The rearrangement joins TRBV7-2 to TRBJ2-7, with TRBD1 as a possible D gene (6 bases). The clonotype comes from a woman in her fifties or sixties with COVID-19, enrolled during active disease. Sample: peripheral blood. The CDR3 nucleotides read TGTGCCAGCAGCTTTTCTGCAGGGGCCGGTTACGAGCAGTACTTC. Protein sequence: CASSFSAGAGYEQYF.